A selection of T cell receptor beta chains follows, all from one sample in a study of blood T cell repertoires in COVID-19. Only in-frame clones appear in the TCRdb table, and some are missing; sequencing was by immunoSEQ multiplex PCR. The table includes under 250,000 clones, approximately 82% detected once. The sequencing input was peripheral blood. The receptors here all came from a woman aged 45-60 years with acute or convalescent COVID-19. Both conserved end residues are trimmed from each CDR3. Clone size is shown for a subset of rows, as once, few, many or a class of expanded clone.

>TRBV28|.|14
ASSLSLAGGPYEQY
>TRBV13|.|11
ASSPPRSYEQY
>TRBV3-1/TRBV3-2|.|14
ASSQPSDRNTGELF
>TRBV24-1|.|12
ATGAGSGTGELF
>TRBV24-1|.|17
ATSDFLGTSGSGSDEQF
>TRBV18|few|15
ASSLGQVSSGANVLT
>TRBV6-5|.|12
ASSLRQGANTQY
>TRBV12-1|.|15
ASSCVRRVHLSYEQY
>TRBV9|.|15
ASSVGASGLPSDEQF
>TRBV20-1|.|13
SASDAGTSTDTQY
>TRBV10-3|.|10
AISGGAGELF
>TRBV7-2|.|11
ASSLTGAGGYT
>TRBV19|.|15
ASSIGREVGSYNEQF
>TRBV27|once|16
ASSLSYDPPSGAYEQY
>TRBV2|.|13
ASGYRDRGRNEQY
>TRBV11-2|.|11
ASSSLGGNEQF